A selection of T cell receptor beta chains follows, all from one sample in a study of spatial heterogeneity in lung cancer. MiXCR, applied by TCRdb to the 5' RACE reads, yields one record per CDR3 protein. The data contain approximately 52,000 distinct CDR3 sequences, under 6% of them singletons. Sample: PBMCs, taken at surgery. Receptors originate from a male donor with early-stage non-small cell lung cancer. The CDR3 runs from the conserved cysteine through the conserved F or W. D genes are given only for firm matches. The size field is filled for only some rows; it gives once, few, many or a size class.

CDR3 DNA: TGCGCCAGCAGCTTGAGGCAGAGAGTCAATCAGCCCCAGCATTTT; CDR3 protein: CASSLRQRVNQPQHF; V gene: TRBV5-1; clone size: many; J gene: TRBJ1-5; D gene: .
CDR3 DNA: TGTGCCAGCAGTTTTCGCGGAACTGGCGAGCAGTACTTC; CDR3 protein: CASSFRGTGEQYF; V gene: TRBV12-3/TRBV12-4; clone size: many; J gene: TRBJ2-7; D gene: .
CDR3 DNA: TGCAGTGCTAGAGATAAGGGACTAGCGGGCTACGAGCAGTACTTC; CDR3 protein: CSARDKGLAGYEQYF; V gene: TRBV20-1; clone size: many; J gene: TRBJ2-7; D gene: TRBD2
CDR3 DNA: TGTGCCAGCACCACGGGTCAGGGGAACACTGAAGCTTTCTTT; CDR3 protein: CASTTGQGNTEAFF; V gene: TRBV12-3/TRBV12-4; clone size: .; J gene: TRBJ1-1; D gene: .
CDR3 DNA: TGCGCCAGCAGCTTGGCATCGAGCTCCTACAATGAGCAGTTCTTC; CDR3 protein: CASSLASSSYNEQFF; V gene: TRBV5-1; clone size: .; J gene: TRBJ2-1; D gene: .
CDR3 DNA: TGTGCCTGGACACGGGGCACTAATCAGCCCCAGCATTTT; CDR3 protein: CAWTRGTNQPQHF; V gene: TRBV30; clone size: .; J gene: TRBJ1-5; D gene: .
CDR3 DNA: TGCAGTGCTAGAGGACAGCGGAGCTCCTACGAGCAGTACTTC; CDR3 protein: CSARGQRSSYEQYF; V gene: TRBV20-1; clone size: few; J gene: TRBJ2-7; D gene: .
CDR3 DNA: TGCGCCAGCAGCTTGGGGACGAGGGGCGAGTACATTCAGTACTTC; CDR3 protein: CASSLGTRGEYIQYF; V gene: TRBV5-1; clone size: many; J gene: TRBJ2-4; D gene: .
CDR3 DNA: TGTGCCAGCAGTTACAGGCAGCTTGATGAAAAACTGTTTTTT; CDR3 protein: CASSYRQLDEKLFF; V gene: TRBV6-2/TRBV6-3; clone size: .; J gene: TRBJ1-4; D gene: .
CDR3 DNA: TGTGCCAGCAGCTTAGACCGTCGGCGCCCTAGCTCCTACAATGAGCAGTTCTTC; CDR3 protein: CASSLDRRRPSSYNEQFF; V gene: TRBV7-8; clone size: many; J gene: TRBJ2-1; D gene: .
CDR3 DNA: TGCAGTGCTCCCCGTTCCGGGACAGGGGACCTCGAGCAGTACTTC; CDR3 protein: CSAPRSGTGDLEQYF; V gene: TRBV20-1; clone size: many; J gene: TRBJ2-7; D gene: TRBD1
CDR3 DNA: TGCAGCGTCGCTGTGTGGGGCCCAAACACCGGGGAGCTGTTTTTT; CDR3 protein: CSVAVWGPNTGELFF; V gene: TRBV29-1; clone size: many; J gene: TRBJ2-2; D gene: .
CDR3 DNA: TGTGCCAGCAGCGCCCAGGGACCCCTCCACTTT; CDR3 protein: CASSAQGPLHF; V gene: TRBV12-3/TRBV12-4; clone size: many; J gene: TRBJ1-6; D gene: .
CDR3 DNA: TGTGCCAGCAGCTTAGCTCCTAGCGGGACAATTGGGGAGACCCAGTACTTC; CDR3 protein: CASSLAPSGTIGETQYF; V gene: TRBV7-6; clone size: many; J gene: TRBJ2-5; D gene: TRBD2
CDR3 DNA: TGCGCCAGCAGCCCTCAGGCCCCCACTTGGTCTAGCGGTGCAGGAGACGAGCAGTACTTC; CDR3 protein: CASSPQAPTWSSGAGDEQYF; V gene: TRBV4-1; clone size: many; J gene: TRBJ2-7; D gene: TRBD2